The rows below give T cell receptor beta chains drawn from one sample of a study of neurological immune-mediated disorders. TCRdb passed the 5' RACE reads through MiXCR, listing each CDR3 protein once. In the table there are about 55,000 distinct CDR3 sequences, under 5% of which are singletons. Sequenced: CD4+ T cells from blood. The receptors stem from a middle-aged woman with multiple sclerosis. Both conserved end residues are part of each CDR3. Each record gives: V gene, D gene, J gene, clone size, CDR3 DNA, CDR3 protein. A D gene is named only where the DNA matches it firmly. Clone size is shown for a subset of rows, as once, few, many or a class of expanded clone.

>TRBV5-1|-|TRBJ1-1|-
TGCGCCAGCAGCTTCCAACCAACGGGAACCGAAGCTTTCTTT
CASSFQPTGTEAFF
>TRBV6-5|-|TRBJ2-1|many
TGTGCCAGCAGCTCCACCTACAATGAGCAGTTCTTC
CASSSTYNEQFF
>TRBV27|TRBD1|TRBJ2-3|many
TGTGCCAGCAGTTTACTTGGACAGGGAACAGATACGCAGTATTTT
CASSLLGQGTDTQYF
>TRBV10-3|-|TRBJ1-1|many
TGTGCCATCAGTGAAGGGGAACACGGGATTTCGAACACTGAAGCTTTCTTT
CAISEGEHGISNTEAFF
>TRBV5-1|-|TRBJ1-1|many
TGCGCCAGCAGCTTCAAGGGAAACACTGAAGCTTTCTTT
CASSFKGNTEAFF
>TRBV9|TRBD1|TRBJ1-2|-
TGTGCCAGCAGCGATTGGACAGGATTCTTCTATGGCTACACCTTC
CASSDWTGFFYGYTF
>TRBV2|-|TRBJ1-5|many
TGTGCCAGCAGTGAAAGGGGGGCGAACAATCAGCCCCAGCATTTT
CASSERGANNQPQHF
>TRBV5-1|-|TRBJ1-1|many
TGCGCCAGCAGCTTTGGCGGGAACACTGAAGCTTTCTTT
CASSFGGNTEAFF
>TRBV5-1|-|TRBJ1-1|many
TGCGCCAGCAGCTTGGACAGGAACACTGAAGCTTTCTTT
CASSLDRNTEAFF
>TRBV19|-|TRBJ2-6|-
TGTGCCAGTAGTTCCCCGAATTACGGGGCCAACGTCCTGACTTTC
CASSSPNYGANVLTF
>TRBV29-1|-|TRBJ1-5|many
TGCAGCGTTGAAGTAGGCAGACATCAGCCCCAGCATTTT
CSVEVGRHQPQHF
>TRBV20-1|-|TRBJ1-3|many
TGCAGTGCTAGAGAGGGGGTAGATGACACCATATATTTT
CSAREGVDDTIYF
>TRBV10-3|-|TRBJ2-7|many
TGTGCCATCAGTGAGTCGAGGGAGCAGTACTTC
CAISESREQYF
>TRBV20-1|TRBD2|TRBJ2-7|many
TGCAGTGCCCCCATTAGCGGGGGGAGCTCCTACGAGCAGTACTTC
CSAPISGGSSYEQYF
>TRBV5-1|TRBD2|TRBJ2-3|many
TGCGCCAGCAGCTTGGTGTTAGCGGGGGTCTCAGATACGCAGTATTTT
CASSLVLAGVSDTQYF
>TRBV29-1|-|TRBJ1-2|many
TGCAGCGTTGATCGGGCAGGGGACTATGGCTACACCTTC
CSVDRAGDYGYTF
>TRBV5-1|TRBD1|TRBJ2-1|many
TGCGCCAGCAGCTTGGGGACAGGGAGCGATGAGCAGTTCTTC
CASSLGTGSDEQFF